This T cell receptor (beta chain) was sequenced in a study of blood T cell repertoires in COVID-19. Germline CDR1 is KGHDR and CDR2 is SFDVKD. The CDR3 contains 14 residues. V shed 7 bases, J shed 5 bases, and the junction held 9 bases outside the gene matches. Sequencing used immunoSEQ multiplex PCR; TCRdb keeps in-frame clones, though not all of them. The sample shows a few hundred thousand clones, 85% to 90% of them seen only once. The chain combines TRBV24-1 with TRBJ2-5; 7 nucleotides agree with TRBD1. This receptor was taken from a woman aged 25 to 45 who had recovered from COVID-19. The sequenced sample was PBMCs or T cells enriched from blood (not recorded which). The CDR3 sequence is CATSRQGHSETQYF. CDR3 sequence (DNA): TGTGCCACCAGCAGACAGGGTCATTCGGAGACCCAGTACTTC.